This T cell receptor (beta chain) originates from a study of blood T cell repertoires in COVID-19. Study as a whole: Sample material is recorded as cDNA or gDNA derived from T cells, B-cell-depleted T cells, or PBMCs.

The CDR3 has 15 residues. In the study's own analysis: For nucleated cells, counts were estimated from reference gene primer amplification. Using immunoSEQ multiplex PCR, the repertoire was profiled, and TCRdb retains in-frame clones only, with some absent. V and J calls and clone size are those listed in that table; D and trimming were worked out from the DNA. Of about 290,000 clones in the sample, roughly 80% were seen once. The V call is TRBV21-1, the J call TRBJ1-1. TRBV21-1 is a pseudogene segment. The receptor's source is a woman aged 50 to 65 with active or convalescent COVID-19. Sequencing used peripheral blood. The CDR3 DNA follows: TGTGCCAGCAGCAGTGAGGGCTGGGGTCTCACTGAAGCTTTCTTT. This sequence encodes CASSSEGWGLTEAFF.